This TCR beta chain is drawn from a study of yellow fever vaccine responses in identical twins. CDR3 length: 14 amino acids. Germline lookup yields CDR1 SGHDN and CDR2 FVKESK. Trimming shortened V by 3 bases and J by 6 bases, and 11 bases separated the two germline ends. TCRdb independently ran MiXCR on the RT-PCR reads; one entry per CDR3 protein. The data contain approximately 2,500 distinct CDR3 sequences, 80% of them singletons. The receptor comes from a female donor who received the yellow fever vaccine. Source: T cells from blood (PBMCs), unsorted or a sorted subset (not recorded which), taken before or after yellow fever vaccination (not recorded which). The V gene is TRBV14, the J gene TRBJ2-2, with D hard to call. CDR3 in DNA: TGTGCCAGCAGCCACATCGACCCCCCCGGGGAGCTGTTTTTT. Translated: CASSHIDPPGELFF.